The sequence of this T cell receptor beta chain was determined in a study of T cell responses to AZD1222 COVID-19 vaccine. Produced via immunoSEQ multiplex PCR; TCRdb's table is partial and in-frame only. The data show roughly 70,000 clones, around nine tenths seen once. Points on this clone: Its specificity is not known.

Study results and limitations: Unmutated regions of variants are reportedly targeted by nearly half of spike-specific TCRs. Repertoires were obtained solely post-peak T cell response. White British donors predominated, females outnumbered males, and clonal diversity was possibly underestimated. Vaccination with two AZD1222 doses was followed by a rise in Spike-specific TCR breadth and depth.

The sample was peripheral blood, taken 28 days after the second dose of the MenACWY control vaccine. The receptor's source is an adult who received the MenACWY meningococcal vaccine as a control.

CDR3 sequence: CASRYESGNTIYF. CDR3 bases: TGTGCCTCCCGATACGAGTCTGGAAACACCATATATTTT. The chain is built from TRBV30 and TRBJ1-3; D unclear. The V end lost 7 bases, the J end lost 1 base, and 11 bases lay between the germline ends. The length of the CDR3 is 13 residues. Germline V gives CDR1 GTSNPN, CDR2 SVGIG (reference sequence).